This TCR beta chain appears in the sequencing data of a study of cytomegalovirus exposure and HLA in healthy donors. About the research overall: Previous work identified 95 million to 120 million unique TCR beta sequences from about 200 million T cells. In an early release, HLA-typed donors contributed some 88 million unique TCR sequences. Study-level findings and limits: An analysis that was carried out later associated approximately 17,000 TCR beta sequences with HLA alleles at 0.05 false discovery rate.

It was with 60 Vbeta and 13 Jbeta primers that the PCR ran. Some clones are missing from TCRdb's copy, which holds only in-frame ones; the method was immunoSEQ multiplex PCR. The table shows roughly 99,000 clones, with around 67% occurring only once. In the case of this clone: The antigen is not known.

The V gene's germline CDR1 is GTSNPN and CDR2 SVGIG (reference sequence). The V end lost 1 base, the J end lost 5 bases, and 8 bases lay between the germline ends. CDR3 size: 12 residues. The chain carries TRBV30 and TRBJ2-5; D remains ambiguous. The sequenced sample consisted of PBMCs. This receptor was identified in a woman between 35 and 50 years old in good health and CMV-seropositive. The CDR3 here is CAWSGVGETQYF. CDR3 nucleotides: TGTGCCTGGAGTGGGGTCGGGGAGACCCAGTACTTC.